Below are 10 T cell receptor beta chains sequenced from a single sample in a study of shared clonotypes between healthy human individuals. Generated by immunoSEQ multiplex PCR, the TCRdb table keeps only in-frame clones and is missing some. Among about 1 million clones listed, around 78% were seen once. Sample: memory CD4+ T cells from PBMCs. Stated subset: CD45RA-negative fraction. Receptors were obtained from a man aged 18-30 years in good health. Some clones in this sample may be carry-over from other donors' samples.

This clone was observed many times. The V call is TRBV5-1, the J call TRBJ1-1; no clear D. V was clipped by 6 bases and J by 1 base, with 16 bases between them. CDR1 and CDR2 (germline): SGHRS, YFSETQ. The CDR3 extends over 15 amino acids. The DNA for the CDR3 is TGCGCCAGCACCTCGGCCCCGCTAGGGAACACTGAAGCTTTCTTT. It yields the protein CASTSAPLGNTEAFF.

This clone was detected only a few times. The chain links TRBV5-1 to TRBJ2-3, with a possible D match to TRBD2 (5 bases). Germline values: CDR1 SGHRS, CDR2 YFSETQ. The CDR3 is 16 residues long. Trimming removed 4 bases from V and 2 bases from J, with 17 bases in between. CDR3 DNA: TGCGCCAGCAGCACCATCAATACGGGAATCACAGATACGCAGTATTTT. This sequence encodes CASSTINTGITDTQYF.

The J gene is TRBJ2-7, the V gene TRBV5-4, with D perhaps matching TRBD1 or TRBD2 (5 bases each). Germline CDR1 reads SGHNT; CDR2 reads YYREEE (reference sequence). The CDR3 spans 11 residues. V dropped 4 bases and J dropped 3 bases, with 5 bases sitting between them. The CDR3 here is CASSGGYEQYF. Here the CDR3 DNA reads TGTGCCAGCAGCGGGGGCTACGAGCAGTACTTC.

The chain recombines TRBV9 with TRBJ1-1, with 8 nucleotides matching TRBD1. CDR3 length equals 15 residues. V shed 4 bases, J shed 2 bases, and the junction held 7 bases outside the gene matches. Germline V lookup: CDR1 SGDLS, CDR2 YYNGEE. The CDR3 bases are TGTGCCAGCAGCCCCGGGGACAGGACTAACACTGAAGCTTTCTTT. Its protein is CASSPGDRTNTEAFF. The full variable domain, completed using reference TRBV9 and TRBJ1-1, is DSGVTQTPKHLITATGQRVTLRCSPRSGDLSVYWYQQSLDQGLQFLIQYYNGEERAKGNILERFSAQQFPDLHSELNLSSLELGDSALYFCASSPGDRTNTEAFFGQGTRLTVV.

This clone came up many times. The V gene is TRBV30, the J gene TRBJ2-1; 9 nucleotides agree with TRBD1. The V gene's germline CDR1 is GTSNPN and CDR2 SVGIG (reference sequence). V was clipped by 1 base and J by 5 bases; unmatched bases: 3. This CDR3 is built from 14 residues. The CDR3 here is CAWSAGQGHNEQFF. The CDR3 coding sequence is TGTGCCTGGAGTGCTGGACAGGGGCACAATGAGCAGTTCTTC.

This clone was seen just once. Other DNA sequences within the sample encode an identical CDR3. The CDR3 spells CASSVEAVNTEAFF. The CDR3 bases are TGTGCCAGCAGCGTAGAGGCAGTGAACACTGAAGCTTTCTTT. The V gene is TRBV9, the J gene TRBJ1-1, with no clear D. Trimming removed 0 bases at V and 0 bases at J, with 6 bases between. Germline CDR1 and CDR2: SGDLS and YYNGEE. This CDR3 has 14 residues.

The gene calls are TRBV12-2 and TRBJ2-5; TRBD2 is the table's D call, not checked against the DNA. TRBV12-2 is classified as a pseudogene. This CDR3 comprises 17 residues. The CDR3 here is CASRLDWTSGYQETQYF. The CDR3 DNA reads TGTGCAAGTCGCTTAGATTGGACTAGCGGTTACCAAGAGACCCAGTACTTC.

This chain links TRBV4-2 with TRBJ2-2; 10 bases align to TRBD1. The CDR3 sequence is 16 residues long. Trimming removed 4 bases from V and 1 base from J; junction bases left unmatched: 3. CDR1 is LGHNA, CDR2 YNFKEQ, per germline. The CDR3 protein is CASSPWTGGNTGELFF. The CDR3 nucleotides are TGTGCCAGCAGCCCCTGGACAGGGGGGAACACCGGGGAGCTGTTTTTT.

V is TRBV20-1 and J is TRBJ1-2, with 8 bases fitting TRBD1. The CDR3 extends over 11 amino acids. Trimming cost V 7 bases and J 7 bases; bases outside gene matches: 5. Germline values: CDR1 DFQATT, CDR2 SNEGSKA (reference sequence). Here the CDR3 DNA reads TGCAGTGTGACAGGGGACGTTGGCTACACCTTC. As protein: CSVTGDVGYTF.

This chain connects TRBV7-2 to TRBJ1-1; D ambiguous. The CDR3 runs 15 residues. Deletions cut 3 bases from V and 0 bases from J, with 11 bases between. Germline assignment: CDR1 SGHTA and CDR2 FQGNSA. The CDR3 DNA is TGTGCCAGCAGCTTTCGGTTTAGAGTGAACACTGAAGCTTTCTTT. Translation: CASSFRFRVNTEAFF. The variable domain in full, completed from reference TRBV7-2 and TRBJ1-1, reads GAGVSQSPSNKVTEKGKDVELRCDPISGHTALYWYRQSLGQGLEFLIYFQGNSAPDKSGLPSDRFSAERTGGSVSTLTIQRTQQEDSAVYLCASSFRFRVNTEAFFGQGTRLTVV.